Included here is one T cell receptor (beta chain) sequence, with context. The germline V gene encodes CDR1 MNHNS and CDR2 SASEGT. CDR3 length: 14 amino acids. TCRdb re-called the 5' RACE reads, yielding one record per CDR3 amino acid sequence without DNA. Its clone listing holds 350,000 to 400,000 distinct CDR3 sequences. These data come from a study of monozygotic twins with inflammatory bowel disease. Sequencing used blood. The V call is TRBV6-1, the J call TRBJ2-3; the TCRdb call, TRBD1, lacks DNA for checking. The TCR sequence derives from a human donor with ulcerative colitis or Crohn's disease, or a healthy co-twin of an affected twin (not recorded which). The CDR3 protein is CASGRTGIGSTQYF.